The clone carrying this TCR beta chain was recorded a few times. The antigen is undetermined. The data derive from a study of STAT5B mutations in CD4+ large granular lymphocyte leukemia. For the study at large: The CDR3 'QG' motif was associated with a particular HLA allele among healthy donors. General study findings and limits: Main leukemic clonotypes were patient-specific, but 20% to 25% appeared at low frequency elsewhere. Higher CD4+ than CD8+ T-LGLL clonality might reflect small sample size.

This CDR3 comprises 15 residues. The V end lost 5 bases, the J end lost 6 bases, and 20 bases lay between the germline ends. Germline V gives CDR1 SGHAT, CDR2 FQNNGV. The table came from immunoSEQ multiplex PCR; TCRdb's copy has only in-frame clones and leaves some out. Altogether 20,000 to 25,000 clones are present, roughly 83% being singletons, with the ten largest covering 0.42%. The V call is TRBV11-2, the J call TRBJ2-7; D perhaps matches TRBD2 (6 bases). Sequencing was performed on CD4+ T cells from blood buffy coats. The receptor comes from a human donor in good health. CDR3 coding DNA: TGTGCCAGCAGCCTCACCGGGACTGGACGATCCGAGCAGTACTTC. It translates to CASSLTGTGRSEQYF. Looking up the rest from reference TRBV11-2 and TRBJ2-7 gives the full variable domain: EAGVAQSPRYKIIEKRQSVAFWCNPISGHATLYWYQQILGQGPKLLIQFQNNGVVDDSQLPKDRFSAERLKGVDSTLKIQPAKLEDSAVYLCASSLTGTGRSEQYFGPGTRLTVT.